A selection of T cell receptor beta chains follows, all from one sample in a study of CD8+ T cells in alopecia areata. Assay used: immunoSEQ multiplex PCR; TCRdb lists only in-frame clones, some missing. Counted here are approximately 61,000 clones, almost 97% occurring once; the ten biggest clones make up roughly 25%. The sample here was CD8+ T cells sorted from blood, taken at week 0. These receptors were taken from a human donor with alopecia areata. Each CDR3 is given with its conserved first and last residue.

>TRBJ2-6|TRBV5-6
CASSPTGNVLTF
>TRBJ2-1|TRBV6-1
CASYRATWDNEQFF
>TRBJ2-5|TRBV5-1
CASRPLYSGQETQYF
>TRBJ2-3|TRBV6-5
CASSHGTGEADTQYF
>TRBJ2-2|TRBV30
CAWSDTWELFF
>TRBJ2-3|TRBV6-6
CASSYGTTQYF
>TRBJ2-1|TRBV7-2
CASSLEAIYQLF
>TRBJ2-1|TRBV5-1
CASSLELAPSYNEQFF
>TRBJ1-2|TRBV6-5
CASFGTGGWYTF
>TRBJ2-7|TRBV6-5
CASSYSWTLSEQYF
>TRBJ2-3|TRBV9
CASSVDPKDTQYF
>TRBJ2-3|TRBV4-2
CASSQGQRGAMALSTDTQYF
>TRBJ2-5|TRBV7-2
CASSLALAGVIQETQYF
>TRBJ2-2|TRBV29-1
CSVEGDGATTGELFF
>TRBJ2-1|TRBV11-2
CASSLVVGSSYNEQFF
>TRBJ1-1|TRBV11-1
CASSSASAGLLNTEAFF
>TRBJ1-2|TRBV7-9
CASSFSGPNYGYTF
>TRBJ2-7|TRBV4-1
CASSQLQTNHYEQYF
>TRBJ2-3|TRBV4-1
CASSQDPLQGTDTQYF
>TRBJ2-7|TRBV29-1
CSVAGGQLMYEQYF
>TRBJ1-2|TRBV7-9
CASSLVGEFYGYTF
>TRBJ2-2|TRBV2
CASSPYPPGQNTGELFF